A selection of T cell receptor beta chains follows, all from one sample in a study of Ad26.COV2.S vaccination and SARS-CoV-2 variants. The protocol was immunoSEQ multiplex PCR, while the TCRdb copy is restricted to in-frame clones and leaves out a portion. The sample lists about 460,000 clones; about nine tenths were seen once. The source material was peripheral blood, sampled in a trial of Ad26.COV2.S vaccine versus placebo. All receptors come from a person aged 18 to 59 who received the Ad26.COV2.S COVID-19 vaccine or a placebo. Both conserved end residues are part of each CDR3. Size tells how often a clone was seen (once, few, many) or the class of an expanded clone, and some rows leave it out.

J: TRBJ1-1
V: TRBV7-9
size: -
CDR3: CASSFGGAGTEAFF

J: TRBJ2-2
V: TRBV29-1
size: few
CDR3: CSANFGTSGTNTGELFF

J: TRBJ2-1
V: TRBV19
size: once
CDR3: CASRTLAGGSNEQFF

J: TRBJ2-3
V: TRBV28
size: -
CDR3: CASSLSGRAPDTQYF

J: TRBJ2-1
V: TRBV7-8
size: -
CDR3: CASSHPANEQFF

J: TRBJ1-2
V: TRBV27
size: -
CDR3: CASSLGAGGYGYTF

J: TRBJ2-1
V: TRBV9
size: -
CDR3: CASSVATGGSAAYNEQFF

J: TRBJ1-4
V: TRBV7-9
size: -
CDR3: CASSLVGSNEKLFF

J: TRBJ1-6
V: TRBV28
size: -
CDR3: CASSLTGEVSSPLHF

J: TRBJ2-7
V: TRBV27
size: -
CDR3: CASSSLSYEQYF

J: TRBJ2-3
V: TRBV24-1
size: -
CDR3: CATSPTSGTDTQYF

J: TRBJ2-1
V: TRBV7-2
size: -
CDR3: CASSSHRGYNEQFF

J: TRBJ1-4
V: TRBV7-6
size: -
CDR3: CASSAQQGAGEKLFF

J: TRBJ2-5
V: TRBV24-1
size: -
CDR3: CATSDSAEETQYF

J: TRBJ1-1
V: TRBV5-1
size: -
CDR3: CASRLGGTEAFF

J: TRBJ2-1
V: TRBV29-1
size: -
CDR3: CSVGGAGGSNEQFF

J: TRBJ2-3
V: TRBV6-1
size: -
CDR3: CASSDGNSSGDTQYF

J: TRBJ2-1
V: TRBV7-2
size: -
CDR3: CASSPYTGFWQFF

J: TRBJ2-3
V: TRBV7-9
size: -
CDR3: CASSLSLSDTQYF

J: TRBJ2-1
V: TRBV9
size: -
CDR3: CASSERTTVDNEQFF

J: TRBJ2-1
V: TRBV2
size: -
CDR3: CASSDGEQFF

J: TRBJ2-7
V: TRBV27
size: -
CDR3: CASSDRGYEQYF

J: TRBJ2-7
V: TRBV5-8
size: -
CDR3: CASVLGIAESYEQYF

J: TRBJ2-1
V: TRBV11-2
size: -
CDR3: CASKFSGGTYNEQFF

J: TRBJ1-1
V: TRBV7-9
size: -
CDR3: CATHSWRIGAFF

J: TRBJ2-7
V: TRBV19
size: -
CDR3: CASSMSGQASYEQYF

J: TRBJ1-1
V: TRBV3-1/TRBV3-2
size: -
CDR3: CAVNPGANTEAFF

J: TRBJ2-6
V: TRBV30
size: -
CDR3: CAWRPGLIFGGANVLTF

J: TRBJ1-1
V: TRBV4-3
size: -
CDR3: CASSQVGTAYTEAFF

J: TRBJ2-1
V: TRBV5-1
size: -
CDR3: CASSSGTVGFRNEQFF

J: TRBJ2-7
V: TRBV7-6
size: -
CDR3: CASSPKLPGTSDLRGEQYF

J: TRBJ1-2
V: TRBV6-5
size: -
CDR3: CASRWGDGLGYGYTF

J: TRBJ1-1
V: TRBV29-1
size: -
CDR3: CSVEFGQGSSQDFF

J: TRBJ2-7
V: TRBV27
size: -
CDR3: CASSLLLGREQYF